Listed here is a single T cell receptor (beta chain). Its antigen is not identified. The read falls 3 residues short of the CDR3 end, and the missing part is taken from the germline J gene. The CDR3 is made up of 15 amino acids. V shed 4 bases, J shed 6 bases, and the junction held 6 bases outside the gene matches. Germline V lookup: CDR1 LNHDA, CDR2 SQIVND (reference sequence). This sample was taken from a study of T cells in women clearing cervical HPV infection. Across the whole study: Cases' blood sampling followed lesion detection by median approximately 150 days (90 to 200).

The protocol was immunoSEQ multiplex PCR, while the TCRdb copy is restricted to in-frame clones and leaves out a portion. This sample carries 30,000 to 35,000 clones, with around 8% going to the ten biggest clones. The study's findings and limits: Controls had more TRBV6-7 (around 0.15%) than cases (roughly 0.11%).

The sequencing sample was made of blood buffy coat. The receptor's source is a woman aged 18 to 75 with a cervical HPV16 infection that either progressed to CIN3+ or cleared (not recorded which). V usage is TRBV19 and J usage is TRBJ1-4, with 9 positions matching TRBD1. CDR3 in amino acids: CASSTGQGSDEKLFF. The part of the CDR3 DNA that was read is TGTGCCAGTAGTACAGGACAGGGGTCGGATGAAAAA.